Listed below are T cell receptor beta chains from one sample, sequenced in a study of T cells after yellow fever vaccination. Via MiXCR, TCRdb re-called the 5' RACE reads, giving one row per CDR3 protein. The sample lists fewer than 350,000 distinct CDR3 sequences; roughly 4.3% were seen once. Sequences were derived from PBMCs, sampled 15 days after the yellow fever booster vaccination. The source is a man aged 18 to 30 who received the YFV17D yellow fever vaccine. The CDR3 runs from the conserved cysteine through the conserved F or W. Fields, in order: D gene, clone size, V gene, J gene, CDR3 DNA, CDR3 protein. A D gene is named only where the DNA matches it firmly. A row's size may be missing; if present it is once, few, many or a size class.

>TRBD1|NA|TRBV5-1|TRBJ1-2
TGCGCCAGCAGCTTGGGGGACAGGTGGGGAAACTATGGCTACACCTTC
CASSLGDRWGNYGYTF
>NA|few|TRBV12-3/TRBV12-4|TRBJ1-5
TGTGCCAGCAGTCAAGGAGATGGGGGTCAGCCCCAGCATTTT
CASSQGDGGQPQHF
>TRBD1|few|TRBV2|TRBJ1-2
TGTGCCAGCAGAGAGGACAGGGGGAAAGGCTACACCTTC
CASREDRGKGYTF
>NA|many|TRBV10-3|TRBJ2-3
TGTGCCATCAGTGGTTCCGCTGGCACAGATACGCAGTATTTT
CAISGSAGTDTQYF
>TRBD1|few|TRBV7-8|TRBJ1-5
TGTGCCAGCAGCTTGCGGACAGGGAGCCAGCCCCAGCATTTT
CASSLRTGSQPQHF
>TRBD2|many|TRBV4-3|TRBJ2-7
TGCGCCAGCAGCCAAGAAAGGGGACTAGGGGCTTTGCAGTACTTC
CASSQERGLGALQYF
>NA|many|TRBV7-2|TRBJ2-5
TGTGCCAGCAGCTACAGTCACATGCAAGAGACCCAGTACTTC
CASSYSHMQETQYF
>NA|many|TRBV5-1|TRBJ1-6
TGCGCCAGCAGCTTGGATCGTTCCATGACAGAGGGGGATTCACCCCTCCACTTT
CASSLDRSMTEGDSPLHF
>NA|NA|TRBV4-3|TRBJ2-7
TGCGCCAGCAGCCAAGACTTGGGGGTGGGGTACGAGCAGTACTTC
CASSQDLGVGYEQYF
>TRBD2|many|TRBV29-1|TRBJ2-3
TGCAGCGTTGACCCTCGCCCCTACACTAGCGACACAGATACGCAGTATTTT
CSVDPRPYTSDTDTQYF
>TRBD2|many|TRBV9|TRBJ2-1
TGTGCCAGCAGCGTTACTAGCGGGGGCCACAATGAGCAGTTCTTC
CASSVTSGGHNEQFF
>TRBD1|few|TRBV5-1|TRBJ1-2
TGCGCCAGCAGCTCGGGACAGGAAAAGAATGGCTACACCTTC
CASSSGQEKNGYTF
>NA|many|TRBV27|TRBJ2-5
TGTGCCAGCAGCTATCGGACACGAGAGACCCAGTACTTC
CASSYRTRETQYF
>TRBD2|many|TRBV6-5|TRBJ2-7
TGTGCCAGCAGTTACTCGGGGACTAGGGGCTCCTACGAGCAGTACTTC
CASSYSGTRGSYEQYF
>NA|few|TRBV7-2|TRBJ2-1
TGTGCCAGCAGCTTAGGTTTCCCCGGGCAGTTCTTC
CASSLGFPGQFF
>TRBD1|many|TRBV27|TRBJ2-2
TGTGCCAGCAGCTCGCCCGGGACAGGGGGCTTAGGGGAGCTGTTTTTT
CASSSPGTGGLGELFF
>NA|NA|TRBV10-3|TRBJ2-6
TGTGCCATCAGTGAGTACGGGGGAGGCGTCCTGACTTTC
CAISEYGGGVLTF
>TRBD2|few|TRBV4-3|TRBJ2-1
TGCGCCAGCAGCCAAGATTCTCGTTGGTCGGCTAGCGGGGAGTACAATGAGCAGTTCTTC
CASSQDSRWSASGEYNEQFF
>NA|NA|TRBV18|TRBJ2-1
TGTGCCAGCTCACCCACAGACAATGAGCAGTTCTTC
CASSPTDNEQFF
>TRBD2|many|TRBV20-1|TRBJ2-5
TGCAGTGCTAGAAGCGGGGGGGTACAAGAGACCCAGTACTTC
CSARSGGVQETQYF
>TRBD1|many|TRBV7-2|TRBJ1-2
TGTGCCAGCAGCTCTACGACAGGGGGCCCGGCCTATGGCTACACCTTC
CASSSTTGGPAYGYTF
>NA|few|TRBV7-9|TRBJ2-7
TGTGCCAGCAGCCCTGACCGGCTATTTCGGATGTCCTACGAGCAGTACTTC
CASSPDRLFRMSYEQYF
>NA|many|TRBV4-3|TRBJ1-5
TGCGCCAGCAGCCAAGACGGTAATCAGCCCCAGCATTTT
CASSQDGNQPQHF
>NA|many|TRBV6-2/TRBV6-3|TRBJ1-2
TGTGCCAGCAGCTCCTCGGGAGTAAACTATGGCTACACCTTC
CASSSSGVNYGYTF
>NA|NA|TRBV5-1|TRBJ1-3
TGCGCCAGCAGCTCCGAACAGGGCTTTGGAAACACCATATATTTT
CASSSEQGFGNTIYF
>NA|many|TRBV21-1|TRBJ1-2
TGTGCCAGCAGCAAGGGTGCGGGGCACAACTATGGCTACACCTTC
CASSKGAGHNYGYTF
>NA|few|TRBV4-2|TRBJ2-2
TGTGCCAGCAGCCAGGGGGCAGGCGAGGGCACCGGGGAGCTGTTTTTT
CASSQGAGEGTGELFF
>TRBD1|few|TRBV9|TRBJ1-2
TGTGCCAGCAGCGTAGTAACAGGGGGCAGGAGGAACTATGGCTACACCTTC
CASSVVTGGRRNYGYTF
>NA|many|TRBV5-1|TRBJ1-2
TGCGCCAGCAGCTTGAGTGAGGGCGTAACAAACTATGGCTACACCTTC
CASSLSEGVTNYGYTF
>NA|many|TRBV4-2|TRBJ2-2
TGTGCCAGCAGCCAAGAACAGGTGGCGGACACCGGGGAGCTGTTTTTT
CASSQEQVADTGELFF
>NA|many|TRBV6-2/TRBV6-3|TRBJ1-5
TGTGCCAGCAGTTACCAGGGGCCCCAGCATTTT
CASSYQGPQHF
>NA|many|TRBV7-2|TRBJ2-7
TGTGCCAGCAGCTTTAACAGCGGTAGATACGAGCAGTACTTC
CASSFNSGRYEQYF
>TRBD2|NA|TRBV7-9|TRBJ2-5
TGTGCCAGCAGCCCACCGGGGGGGTACCAAGAGACCCAGTACTTC
CASSPPGGYQETQYF
>NA|many|TRBV5-1|TRBJ2-4
TGCGCCAGCAGGGCAACAGGAAGTGGCAAAAACATTCAGTACTTC
CASRATGSGKNIQYF
>TRBD1|NA|TRBV13|TRBJ1-1
TGTGCCAGCAGCTATGGACAGGGGGCTCAGACTGAAGCTTTCTTT
CASSYGQGAQTEAFF
>TRBD2|few|TRBV5-1|TRBJ2-5
TGCGCCAGCGGAGGCGGGGGAAAAGAGACCCAGTACTTC
CASGGGGKETQYF
>NA|many|TRBV9|TRBJ1-2
TGTGCCAGCAGCGCCCGTGGTAGGCCAGAGTATGGCTACACCTTC
CASSARGRPEYGYTF
>NA|NA|TRBV4-3|TRBJ2-3
TGCGCCAGCAGCCAAGACCCGGGCCGCACAGATACGCAGTATTTT
CASSQDPGRTDTQYF
>NA|many|TRBV9|TRBJ2-3
TGTGCCAGCAGCGTAGGAGGGGGTTCAGATACGCAGTATTTT
CASSVGGGSDTQYF
>TRBD1|few|TRBV5-1|TRBJ1-1
TGCGCCAGCAGCGAATACAGGGGCACTGAAGCTTTCTTT
CASSEYRGTEAFF
>NA|NA|TRBV6-6|TRBJ1-2
TGTGCCAGCAGAGGCGACAACTATGGCTACACCTTC
CASRGDNYGYTF
>NA|NA|TRBV27|TRBJ2-1
TGTGCCAGCAGTTCCGGACGGGGAAATGAGCAGTTCTTC
CASSSGRGNEQFF
>NA|few|TRBV2|TRBJ1-6
TGTGCCACCGCCTACGGGTATAATTCACCCCTCCACTTT
CATAYGYNSPLHF
>TRBD1|many|TRBV9|TRBJ2-3
TGTGCCAGCAGCGCGACAGGGGGCCCAGATACGCAGTATTTT
CASSATGGPDTQYF
>TRBD2|NA|TRBV7-9|TRBJ2-3
TGTGCCAGCAGCCCCGCTAGCGGGGGGGCCGATACGCAGTATTTT
CASSPASGGADTQYF
>NA|NA|TRBV6-6|TRBJ1-6
TGTGCCAGCAGTTACTCGATGGGGCGGGGCGAGTCACCCCTCCACTTT
CASSYSMGRGESPLHF
>NA|many|TRBV12-3/TRBV12-4|TRBJ1-2
TGTGCCAGCAGTTTTGGAGGGATCGGTGGCTACACCTTC
CASSFGGIGGYTF
>NA|NA|TRBV14|TRBJ1-1
TGTGCCAGCAGCCAAGATCGGGCAAATCGGGCTTTCTTT
CASSQDRANRAFF
>NA|NA|TRBV19|TRBJ2-2
TGTGCCAGTAGGGGAGGATCGGCGGGACAGAAGTTCGCGAACACCGGGGAGCTGTTTTTT
CASRGGSAGQKFANTGELFF
>NA|many|TRBV20-1|TRBJ1-5
TGCAGTGCTAGTCGCGGAAATCAGCCCCAGCATTTT
CSASRGNQPQHF
>NA|many|TRBV5-5|TRBJ2-5
TGTGCCAGCAGCTTGGGGTTTGGGTGGAAAGAGACCCAGTACTTC
CASSLGFGWKETQYF
>NA|many|TRBV28|TRBJ1-3
TGTGCCAGCAGTCCTGGTTCCAGCTCTGGAAACACCATATATTTT
CASSPGSSSGNTIYF